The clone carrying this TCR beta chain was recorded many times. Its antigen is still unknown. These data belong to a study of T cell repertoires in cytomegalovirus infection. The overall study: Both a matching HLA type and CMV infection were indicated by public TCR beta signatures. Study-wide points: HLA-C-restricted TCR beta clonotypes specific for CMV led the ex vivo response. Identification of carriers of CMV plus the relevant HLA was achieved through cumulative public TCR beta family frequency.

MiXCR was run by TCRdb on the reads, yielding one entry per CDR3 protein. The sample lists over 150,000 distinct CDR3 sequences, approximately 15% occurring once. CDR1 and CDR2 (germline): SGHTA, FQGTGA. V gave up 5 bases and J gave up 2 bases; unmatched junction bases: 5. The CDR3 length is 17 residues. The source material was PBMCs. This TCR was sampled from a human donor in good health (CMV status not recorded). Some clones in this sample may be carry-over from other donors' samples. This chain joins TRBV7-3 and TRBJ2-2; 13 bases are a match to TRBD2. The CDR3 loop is CASSRTSGGLNTGELFF. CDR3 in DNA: TGTGCCAGCAGCCGGACTAGCGGGGGCCTTAACACCGGGGAGCTGTTTTTT.